Given below is one T cell receptor (beta chain) in context. Time point denoted: blood at routine non-recurrence follow-up after resection. No cell sorting; template was whole RNA from tumor, lung tissue or PBMC. The V gene's germline CDR1 is MNHEY and CDR2 SVGEGT. This CDR3 contains 20 residues. Germline trimming cut 5 bases from V and 3 bases from J; bases unmatched to any gene: 17. The data derive from a study of spatial heterogeneity in lung cancer. Study-wide background: Each time, sequencing found more beta-chain sequences than alpha-chain sequences.

The study tagged each TCR cDNA molecule with a unique molecular identifier. TCRdb independently ran MiXCR on the 5' RACE reads; one entry per CDR3 protein. The sample carries roughly 45,000 distinct CDR3 sequences, under 25% recorded once. Sequenced material: PBMCs, taken at follow-up. The chain recombines TRBV6-2 or TRBV6-3 with TRBJ2-2; 11 bases map to TRBD2. The origin of this receptor is a female donor with early-stage non-small cell lung cancer. CDR3 nucleotides: TGTGCCAGCAGTGGCAGGACTAGCGGGCTCCCGAGGTGGTACACCGGGGAGCTGTTTTTT. It yields the protein CASSGRTSGLPRWYTGELFF.